This T cell receptor beta chain was found in a study of T cells in Graves' hyperthyroidism and ophthalmopathy. RNA transcripts gave rise to amplified TCR beta CDR3 regions. The primer set for the first-round RT-PCR of the TCR CDR3 was HTBI. TCRdb re-analysed the multiplex PCR reads in MiXCR, keeping a single row per CDR3 protein. The table includes under 350,000 distinct CDR3 sequences, 21% detected once. PBMCs stemmed from under 11 ml fresh peripheral blood. The sample comprised blood. The receptor was isolated from a woman aged 45 to 65 with Graves' hyperthyroidism.

The CDR3 sequence is CASSVATDTEAFF. The CDR3 nucleotides are TGTGCCAGCAGCGTAGCTACAGACACTGAAGCTTTCTTT. V and J are TRBV9 and TRBJ1-1; D unresolved. The CDR3 covers 13 residues. Germline V gene data show CDR1 as SGDLS and CDR2 as YYNGEE. V gave up 0 bases and J gave up 3 bases, with 6 bases separating them.